This T cell receptor beta chain was profiled in a study of molecular identifiers for immune sequencing clone quantification. Whole-study findings and limits: In a background of about 900,000 naive cells, spiked Jurkat TCR RNA from one cell was reportedly detectable.

Naive CD8 T cells, phenotype CD8+CD4-CCR7+CD45RA+, were sorted. Via MiXCR, TCRdb re-called the PCR reads, giving one row per CDR3 protein. Here the sample spans about 300,000 distinct CDR3 sequences, over 20% being singletons. From germline, CDR1 is DFQATT and CDR2 SNEGSKA (reference sequence). The CDR3 loop spans 16 amino acids. Trimming stripped 0 bases from V and 0 bases from J, with 12 bases between. Of note for this clonotype: Its specificity is not known.

The chain couples TRBV20-1 to TRBJ2-1; D is possibly TRBD1 (5 bases). The sequenced sample was naive CD8+ T cells from blood, with Jurkat cell RNA spiked in. Subset here: FACS-sorted CD8+CD4-CCR7+CD45RA+ naive T cells. This receptor was taken from a human donor in good health. Some libraries in this study had Jurkat cell RNA spiked in. The CDR3 reads CSARDPTVLSYNEQFF. The DNA for the CDR3 is TGCAGTGCTAGAGACCCGACAGTGCTCTCCTACAATGAGCAGTTCTTC.